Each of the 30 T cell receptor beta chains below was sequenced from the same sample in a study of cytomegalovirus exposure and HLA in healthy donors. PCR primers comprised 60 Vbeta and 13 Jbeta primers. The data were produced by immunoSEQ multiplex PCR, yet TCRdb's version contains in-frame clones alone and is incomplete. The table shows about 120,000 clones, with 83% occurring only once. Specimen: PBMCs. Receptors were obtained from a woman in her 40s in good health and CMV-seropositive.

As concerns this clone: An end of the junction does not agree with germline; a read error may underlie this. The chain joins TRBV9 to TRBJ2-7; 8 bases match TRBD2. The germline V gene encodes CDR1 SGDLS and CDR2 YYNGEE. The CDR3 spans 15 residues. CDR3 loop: CASSVEAGESYERYF. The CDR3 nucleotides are TGTGCCAGCAGCGTAGAAGCGGGAGAGTCCTACGAGCGGTACTTC.

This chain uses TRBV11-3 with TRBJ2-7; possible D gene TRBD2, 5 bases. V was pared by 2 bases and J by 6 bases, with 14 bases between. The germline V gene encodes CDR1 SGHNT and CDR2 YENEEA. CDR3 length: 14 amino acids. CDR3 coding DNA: TGTGCCAGCAGCTTAACTAGGTCTACGGGCGAGCAGTACTTC. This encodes CASSLTRSTGEQYF.

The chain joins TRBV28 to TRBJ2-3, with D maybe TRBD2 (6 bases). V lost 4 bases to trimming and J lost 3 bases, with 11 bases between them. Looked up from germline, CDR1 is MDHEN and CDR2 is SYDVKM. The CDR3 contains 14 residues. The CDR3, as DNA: TGTGCCAGCAGTTCCGGAGGGTATACAGATACGCAGTATTTT. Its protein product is CASSSGGYTDTQYF.

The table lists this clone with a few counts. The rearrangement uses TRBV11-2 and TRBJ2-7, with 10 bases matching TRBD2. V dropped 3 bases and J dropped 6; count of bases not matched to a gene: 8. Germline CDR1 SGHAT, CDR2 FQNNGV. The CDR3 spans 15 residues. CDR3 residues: CASSFTGTSEREQYF. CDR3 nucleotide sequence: TGTGCCAGCAGCTTTACCGGGACTAGCGAACGCGAGCAGTACTTC.

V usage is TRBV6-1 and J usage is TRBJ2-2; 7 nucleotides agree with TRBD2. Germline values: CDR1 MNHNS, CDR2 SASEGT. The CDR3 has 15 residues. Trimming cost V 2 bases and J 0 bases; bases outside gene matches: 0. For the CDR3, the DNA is TGTGCCAGCAGTGAACTAGCGGCGAACACCGGGGAGCTGTTTTTT. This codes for CASSELAANTGELFF.

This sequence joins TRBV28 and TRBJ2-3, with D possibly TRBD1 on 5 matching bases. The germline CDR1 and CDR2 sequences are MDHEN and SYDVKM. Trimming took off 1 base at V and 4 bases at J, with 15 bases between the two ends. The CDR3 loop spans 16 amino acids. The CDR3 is CASSLFVGRAADTQYF. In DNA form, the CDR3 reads TGTGCCAGCAGTTTATTCGTCGGCAGGGCGGCAGATACGCAGTATTTT.

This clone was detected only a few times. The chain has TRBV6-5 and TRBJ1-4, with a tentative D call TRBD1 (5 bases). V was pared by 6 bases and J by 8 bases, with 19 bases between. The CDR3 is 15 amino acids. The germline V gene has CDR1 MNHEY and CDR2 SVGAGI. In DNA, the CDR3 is TGTGCCAGCAGGACCAGCAACGGGGGAAGGGAAAAACTGTTTTTT. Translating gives CASRTSNGGREKLFF.

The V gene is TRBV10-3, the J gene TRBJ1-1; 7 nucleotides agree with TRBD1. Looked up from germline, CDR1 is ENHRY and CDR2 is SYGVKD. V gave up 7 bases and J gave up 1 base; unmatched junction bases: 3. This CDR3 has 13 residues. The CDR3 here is CAIKGTANTEAFF. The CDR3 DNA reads TGTGCCATCAAGGGGACAGCGAACACTGAAGCTTTCTTT.

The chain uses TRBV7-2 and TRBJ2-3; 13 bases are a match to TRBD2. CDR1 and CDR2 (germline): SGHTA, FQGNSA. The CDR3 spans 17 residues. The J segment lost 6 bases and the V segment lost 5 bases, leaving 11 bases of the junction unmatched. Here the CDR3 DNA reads TGTGCCAGCAGCCCCCCGACTAGCGGGAGGAGTGCGGATACGCAGTATTTT. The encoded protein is CASSPPTSGRSADTQYF.

The CDR3 here is CASRPEGVFTDTQYF. In DNA form, the CDR3 reads TGTGCCAGCAGACCCGAGGGAGTTTTCACAGATACGCAGTATTTT. The rearrangement links TRBV27 to TRBJ2-3; D might be TRBD2 (5 bases). The CDR3 contains 15 residues. Germline assignment: CDR1 MNHEY and CDR2 SMNVEV (reference sequence). With 6 bases removed from V and 2 bases from J, the gap between germline ends came to 15 bases.

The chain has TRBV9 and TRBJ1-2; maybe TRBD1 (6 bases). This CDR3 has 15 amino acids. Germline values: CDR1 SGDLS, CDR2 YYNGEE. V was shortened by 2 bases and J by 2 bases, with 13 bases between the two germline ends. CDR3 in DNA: TGTGCCAGCAGCGTCTTCGGGGGGCCCAACTATGGCTACACCTTC. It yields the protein CASSVFGGPNYGYTF.

The DNA for the CDR3 is TGTGCCAGCAGCGGTGGGAGCGAGCAGTACTTC. Translating it yields CASSGGSEQYF. The J gene is TRBJ2-7, the V gene TRBV21-1; the table's D call TRBD2 went unverified against the DNA. TRBV21-1 is a documented pseudogene. The CDR3 is 11 amino acids.

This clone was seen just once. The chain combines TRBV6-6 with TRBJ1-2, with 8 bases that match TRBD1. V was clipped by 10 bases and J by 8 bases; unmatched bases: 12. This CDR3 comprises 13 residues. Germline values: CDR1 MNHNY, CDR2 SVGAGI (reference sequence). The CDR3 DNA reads TGTGCCACCGCTGACGGGACAGGTTTGGGCTACACCTTC. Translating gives CATADGTGLGYTF.

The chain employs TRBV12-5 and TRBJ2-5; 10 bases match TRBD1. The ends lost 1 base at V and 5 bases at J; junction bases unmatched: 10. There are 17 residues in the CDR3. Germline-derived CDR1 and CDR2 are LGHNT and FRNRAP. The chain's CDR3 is CASGLESGTGVPETQYF. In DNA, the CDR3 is TGTGCTAGTGGTTTGGAATCCGGGACAGGGGTTCCCGAGACCCAGTACTTC. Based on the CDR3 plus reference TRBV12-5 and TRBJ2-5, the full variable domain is DARVTQTPRHKVTEMGQEVTMRCQPILGHNTVFWYRQTMMQGLELLAYFRNRAPLDDSGMPKDRFSAEMPDATLATLKIQPSEPRDSAVYFCASGLESGTGVPETQYFGPGTRLLVL.

The CDR3, as DNA: TGCGCCAGCAGTTTTGCCTTCCCGGGGACAGGTATCTATGAGCAGTTCTTC. Protein sequence: CASSFAFPGTGIYEQFF. The V call is TRBV5-1, the J call TRBJ2-1; 8 nucleotides match TRBD1. The CDR3 spans 17 residues. Trimming removed 5 bases from V and 8 bases from J; junction bases left unmatched: 18. Germline lookup yields CDR1 SGHRS and CDR2 YFSETQ. The full variable domain, in which reference TRBV5-1 and TRBJ2-1 provide the parts outside the CDR3, is KAGVTQTPRYLIKTRGQQVTLSCSPISGHRSVSWYQQTPGQGLQFLFEYFSETQRNKGNFPGRFSGRQFSNSRSEMNVSTLELGDSALYLCASSFAFPGTGIYEQFFGPGTRLTVL.

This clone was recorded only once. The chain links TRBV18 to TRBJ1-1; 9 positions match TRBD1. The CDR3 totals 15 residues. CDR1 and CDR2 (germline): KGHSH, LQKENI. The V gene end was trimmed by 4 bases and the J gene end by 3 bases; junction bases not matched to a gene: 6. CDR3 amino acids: CASSQGQGHYTEAFF. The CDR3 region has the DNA TGTGCCAGCTCACAGGGACAGGGTCATTACACTGAAGCTTTCTTT.

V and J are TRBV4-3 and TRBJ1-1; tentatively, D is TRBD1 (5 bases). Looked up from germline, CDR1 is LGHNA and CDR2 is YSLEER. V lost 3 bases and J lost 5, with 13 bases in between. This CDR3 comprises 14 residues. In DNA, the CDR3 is TGCGCCAGCAGCCATGCTCAGGGTATGACTGAAGCTTTCTTT. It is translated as CASSHAQGMTEAFF.

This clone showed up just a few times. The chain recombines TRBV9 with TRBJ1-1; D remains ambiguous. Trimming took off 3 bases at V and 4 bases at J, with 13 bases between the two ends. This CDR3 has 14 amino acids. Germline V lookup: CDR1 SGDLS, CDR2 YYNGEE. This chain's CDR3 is CASSAPSAGTEAFF. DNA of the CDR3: TGTGCCAGCAGCGCTCCATCCGCGGGCACTGAAGCTTTCTTT.

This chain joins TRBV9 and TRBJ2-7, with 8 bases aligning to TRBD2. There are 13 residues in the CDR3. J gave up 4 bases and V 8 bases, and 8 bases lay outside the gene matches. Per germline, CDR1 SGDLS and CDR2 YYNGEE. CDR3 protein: CASGSGRTYEQYF. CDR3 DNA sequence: TGTGCCAGTGGGAGCGGGAGAACATACGAGCAGTACTTC. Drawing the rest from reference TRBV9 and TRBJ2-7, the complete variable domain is DSGVTQTPKHLITATGQRVTLRCSPRSGDLSVYWYQQSLDQGLQFLIQYYNGEERAKGNILERFSAQQFPDLHSELNLSSLELGDSALYFCASGSGRTYEQYFGPGTRLTVT.

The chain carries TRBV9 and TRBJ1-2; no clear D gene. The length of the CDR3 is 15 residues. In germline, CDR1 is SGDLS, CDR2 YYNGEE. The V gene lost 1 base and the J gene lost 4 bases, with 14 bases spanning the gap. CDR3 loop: CASSVTAGRFYGYTF. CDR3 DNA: TGTGCCAGCAGCGTAACAGCGGGAAGATTCTATGGCTACACCTTC. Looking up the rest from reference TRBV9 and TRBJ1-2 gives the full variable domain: DSGVTQTPKHLITATGQRVTLRCSPRSGDLSVYWYQQSLDQGLQFLIQYYNGEERAKGNILERFSAQQFPDLHSELNLSSLELGDSALYFCASSVTAGRFYGYTFGSGTRLTVV.

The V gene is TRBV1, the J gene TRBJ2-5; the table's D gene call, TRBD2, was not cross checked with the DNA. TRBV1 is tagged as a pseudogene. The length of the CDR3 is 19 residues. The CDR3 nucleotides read TGCACCAGCAGCCCTTCGACTAGCGGGAGGGAAAAGTACCAAGAGACCCAGTACTTC. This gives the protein CTSSPSTSGREKYQETQYF.

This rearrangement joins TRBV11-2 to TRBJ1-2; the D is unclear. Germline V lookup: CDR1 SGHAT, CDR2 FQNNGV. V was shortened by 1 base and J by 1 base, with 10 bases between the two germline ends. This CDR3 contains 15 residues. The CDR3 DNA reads TGTGCCAGCAGCTTAGCGGTCAGGATTAACTATGGCTACACCTTC. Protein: CASSLAVRINYGYTF. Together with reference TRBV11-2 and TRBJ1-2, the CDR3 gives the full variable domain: EAGVAQSPRYKIIEKRQSVAFWCNPISGHATLYWYQQILGQGPKLLIQFQNNGVVDDSQLPKDRFSAERLKGVDSTLKIQPAKLEDSAVYLCASSLAVRINYGYTFGSGTRLTVV.

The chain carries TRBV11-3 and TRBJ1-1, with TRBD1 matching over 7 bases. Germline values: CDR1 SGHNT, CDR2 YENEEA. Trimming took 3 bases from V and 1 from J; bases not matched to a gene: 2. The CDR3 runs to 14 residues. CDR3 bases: TGTGCCAGCAGCTTTCAGGGGGGGAACACTGAAGCTTTCTTT. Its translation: CASSFQGGNTEAFF.

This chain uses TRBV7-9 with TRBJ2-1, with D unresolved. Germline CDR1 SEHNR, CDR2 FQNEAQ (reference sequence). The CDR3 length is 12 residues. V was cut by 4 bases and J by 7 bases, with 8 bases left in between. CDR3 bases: TGTGCCAGCAGCTGGCTGGAGAATGAGCAGTTCTTC. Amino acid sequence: CASSWLENEQFF.

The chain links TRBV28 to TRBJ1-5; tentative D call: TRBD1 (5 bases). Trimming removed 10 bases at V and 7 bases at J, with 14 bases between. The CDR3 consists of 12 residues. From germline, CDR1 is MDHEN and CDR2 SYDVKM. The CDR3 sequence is CATLGGPQPQHF. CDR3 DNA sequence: TGTGCCACCTTGGGGGGTCCCCAGCCCCAGCATTTT. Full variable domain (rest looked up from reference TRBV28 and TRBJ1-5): DVKVTQSSRYLVKRTGEKVFLECVQDMDHENMFWYRQDPGLGLRLIYFSYDVKMKEKGDIPEGYSVSREKKERFSLILESASTNQTSMYLCATLGGPQPQHFGDGTRLSIL.

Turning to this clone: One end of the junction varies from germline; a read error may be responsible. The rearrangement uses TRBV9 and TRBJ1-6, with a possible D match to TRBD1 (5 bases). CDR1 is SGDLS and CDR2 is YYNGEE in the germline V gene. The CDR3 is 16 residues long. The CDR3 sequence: CASSVDPGSGNSLLHF. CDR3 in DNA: TGTGCCAGCAGCGTAGACCCAGGGTCGGGTAATTCACTCCTCCACTTT.

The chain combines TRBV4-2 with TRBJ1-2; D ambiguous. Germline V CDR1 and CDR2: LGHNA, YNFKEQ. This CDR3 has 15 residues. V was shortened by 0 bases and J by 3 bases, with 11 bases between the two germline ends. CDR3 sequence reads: CASSQDRKRYYGYTF. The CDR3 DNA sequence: TGTGCCAGCAGCCAAGATCGGAAGCGGTACTATGGCTACACCTTC.

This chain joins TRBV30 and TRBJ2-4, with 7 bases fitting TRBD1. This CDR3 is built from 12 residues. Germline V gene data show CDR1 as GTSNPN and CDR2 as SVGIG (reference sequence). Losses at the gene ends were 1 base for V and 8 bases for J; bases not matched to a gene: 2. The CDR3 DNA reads TGTGCCTGGAGTGGACAGGGTTACATTCAGTACTTC. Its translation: CAWSGQGYIQYF.

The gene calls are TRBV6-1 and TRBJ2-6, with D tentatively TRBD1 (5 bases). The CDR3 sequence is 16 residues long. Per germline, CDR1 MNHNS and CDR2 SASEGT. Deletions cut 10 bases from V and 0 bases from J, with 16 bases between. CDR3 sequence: CANSETGPSGANVLTF. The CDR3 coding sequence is TGTGCCAACAGCGAAACAGGCCCCTCTGGGGCCAACGTCCTGACTTTC.

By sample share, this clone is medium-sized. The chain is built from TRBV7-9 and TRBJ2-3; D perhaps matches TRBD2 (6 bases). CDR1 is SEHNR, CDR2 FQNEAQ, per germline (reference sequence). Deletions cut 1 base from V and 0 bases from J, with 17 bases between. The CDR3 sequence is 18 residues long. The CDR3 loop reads CASSLVRIWRGSTDTQYF. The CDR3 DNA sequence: TGTGCCAGCAGCTTAGTAAGGATCTGGAGGGGTAGCACAGATACGCAGTATTTT. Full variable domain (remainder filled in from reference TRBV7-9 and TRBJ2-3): DTGVSQNPRHKITKRGQNVTFRCDPISEHNRLYWYRQTLGQGPEFLTYFQNEAQLEKSRLLSDRFSAERPKGSFSTLEIQRTEQGDSAMYLCASSLVRIWRGSTDTQYFGPGTRLTVL.